The entry below gives a single TCR beta chain sequence along with its context. Antigen unknown. Sequencing was performed with immunoSEQ multiplex PCR; in TCRdb, only in-frame clones are kept and a portion is missing. The sample lists 15,000 or so clones; about four fifths were seen once. This CDR3 contains 11 residues. Trimming cost V 7 bases and J 7 bases; bases outside gene matches: 2. Per germline, CDR1 SGDLS and CDR2 YYNGEE. This specimen comes from a study of immune evolution from preneoplasia to lung adenocarcinoma. Study results and limitations: Later-stage lesions seemingly showed higher T cell density and diversity than normal lung. T cell clonality was higher in KRAS-mutant than EGFR-mutant or wild-type nodules. Top clone frequencies peaked in normal lung, apparently declining through invasive adenocarcinoma.

This sequence joins TRBV9 and TRBJ2-1; 7 bases agree with TRBD2. The TCR originated in a person aged 60-79 years with lung adenocarcinoma. The sequencing sample was made of FFPE minimally invasive lung adenocarcinoma tissue. The CDR3 loop reads CASGGGNEQFF. The CDR3 nucleotides are TGTGCCAGCGGGGGGGGGAATGAGCAGTTCTTC.